This T cell receptor beta chain was captured by sequencing in a study of CD8 T cells in Susac syndrome. Random-hexamer reverse transcription was applied to about 0.45 to 1 ug RNA. TCRdb reanalysed the immunoSEQ multiplex PCR reads using MiXCR and keeps one entry per CDR3 protein. The profile covers about 140,000 distinct CDR3 sequences, with 90% to 95% appearing a single time and over 0.09% taken by the ten largest. Looked up from germline, CDR1 is MDHEN and CDR2 is SYDVKM. The CDR3 is 14 amino acids. The V gene lost 3 bases and the J gene lost 1 base, with 7 bases spanning the gap. The chain uses TRBV28 and TRBJ1-3; D perhaps matches TRBD1 (5 bases). The sequence derives from a human donor with multiple sclerosis. Material: CD4+ T cells from PBMCs. The CDR3 bases are TGTGCCAGCAGTTTCTCAGGGTCTGGAAACACCATATATTTT. Translating gives CASSFSGSGNTIYF.